The 3 T cell receptor beta chains presented below share a single source sample, sequenced in a study of blood T cell repertoires in COVID-19. Libraries were prepared by immunoSEQ multiplex PCR; TCRdb keeps only in-frame clonotypes and omits some of them. This sample has over 45,000 clones; over 80% occur once, and the top ten carry 3.5% to 4%. The sequenced sample was peripheral blood. The receptor source for this set is a man aged 40-49 years with COVID-19, enrolled during active disease.

The CDR3 protein is CASRGLAGPDTQYF. CDR3 bases: TGTGCCAGCAGGGGACTAGCGGGTCCAGATACGCAGTATTTT. The V gene is TRBV27, the J gene TRBJ2-3, with 12 bases that match TRBD2. V was clipped by 6 bases and J by 4 bases; unmatched bases: 2. CDR3 length: 14 residues. Germline CDR1 reads MNHEY; CDR2 reads SMNVEV (reference sequence).

V and J are TRBV27 and TRBJ2-5; the D gene is possibly TRBD1 (6 bases). The CDR3 is 15 residues long. Trimming removed 6 bases at V and 4 bases at J, with 18 bases between. Germline V lookup: CDR1 MNHEY, CDR2 SMNVEV (reference sequence). CDR3 nucleotides: TGTGCCAGCAGACCCAACAGGGTAATGGGAGAGACCCAGTACTTC. As protein: CASRPNRVMGETQYF.

The chain joins TRBV5-6 to TRBJ1-4, with D uncertain. The CDR3 has 15 amino acids. V was cut by 3 bases and J by 5 bases, with 14 bases left in between. Germline V gene sequence: CDR1 SGHDT, CDR2 YYEEEE. The CDR3, as DNA: TGTGCCAGCAGCTCCACCTTGAGCCTCAATGAAAAACTGTTTTTT. Residues: CASSSTLSLNEKLFF. Variable domain in full (rest from reference TRBV5-6 and TRBJ1-4): DAGVTQSPTHLIKTRGQQVTLRCSPKSGHDTVSWYQQALGQGPQFIFQYYEEEERQRGNFPDRFSGHQFPNYSSELNVNALLLGDSALYLCASSSTLSLNEKLFFGSGTQLSVL.